The 17 T cell receptor beta chains in this list originate from one sample, sequenced in a study of T cell responses to AZD1222 COVID-19 vaccine. TCRdb keeps only in-frame clones here, not all; method: immunoSEQ multiplex PCR. Of 130,000 or so clones listed, roughly 93% were seen once; the top ten hold about 1%. The sample was peripheral blood, taken 28 days after the second AZD1222 dose. The receptors here all came from an adult who received the AZD1222 COVID-19 vaccine.

The V call is TRBV7-9, the J call TRBJ2-2; 8 bases fit TRBD1. The CDR3 has 15 residues. Germline CDR1 reads SEHNR; CDR2 reads FQNEAQ (reference sequence). J gave up 6 bases and V 1 base, and 4 bases lay outside the gene matches. CDR3 coding DNA: TGTGCCAGCAGCTTAGGCGGGACAGGAGCCGGGGAGCTGTTTTTT. It specifies CASSLGGTGAGELFF.

The chain has TRBV19 and TRBJ2-3, with 8 bases identical to TRBD1. J gave up 5 bases and V 4 bases, and 5 bases lay outside the gene matches. The germline V gene encodes CDR1 LNHDA and CDR2 SQIVND (reference sequence). This CDR3 spans 14 amino acids. The CDR3 protein is CASSTGQGLDTQYF. The CDR3 DNA reads TGTGCCAGTAGTACCGGACAGGGTTTAGATACGCAGTATTTT.

The chain recombines TRBV5-1 with TRBJ2-2; D is unresolved. The germline V gene has CDR1 SGHRS and CDR2 YFSETQ. The CDR3 is 15 amino acids. V shed 0 bases and J shed 4 bases, with 10 bases lying between them. CDR3 sequence (DNA): TGCGCCAGCAGCTTGGTCGACGGACGCACCGGGGAGCTGTTTTTT. Residues: CASSLVDGRTGELFF.

The V gene is TRBV6-5, the J gene TRBJ2-1, with a possible D match to TRBD1 (6 bases). CDR3 length: 16 amino acids. Germline V gene sequence: CDR1 MNHEY, CDR2 SVGAGI. The germline V and J ends were trimmed by 2 bases and 3 bases, with 14 bases remaining between them. CDR3 sequence: CASSYLGAKYYNEQFF. CDR3 coding DNA: TGTGCCAGCAGTTACCTGGGGGCGAAGTACTACAATGAGCAGTTCTTC.

As regards this clone: Other DNA sequences in this sample translate to the same CDR3. V and J are TRBV11-2 and TRBJ2-7; D uncertain. Per germline, CDR1 SGHAT and CDR2 FQNNGV. This CDR3 spans 11 amino acids. V was trimmed by 4 bases and J by 2 bases, leaving 3 bases between them. The CDR3 sequence: CASSSAYEQYF. CDR3 DNA sequence: TGTGCCAGCAGCTCAGCCTACGAGCAGTACTTC.

This chain joins TRBV18 and TRBJ2-5; D could derive from TRBD1 or TRBD2 (6 bases each). Trimming shortened V by 4 bases and J by 0 bases, and 21 bases separated the two germline ends. Germline CDR1 reads KGHSH; CDR2 reads LQKENI. The CDR3 totals 18 residues. The CDR3 coding sequence is TGTGCCAGCTCACACGGACAGCTCGGGGGCCTGTACCAAGAGACCCAGTACTTC. It specifies CASSHGQLGGLYQETQYF.

The chain has TRBV7-9 and TRBJ1-2; weak D call: TRBD1 (6 bases). V gave up 4 bases and J gave up 7 bases, with 10 bases separating them. This CDR3 has 12 residues. CDR1 SEHNR and CDR2 FQNEAQ come from the germline V gene (reference sequence). The CDR3 DNA sequence: TGTGCCAGCAGCTCGAACAGGGTTGGCTACACCTTC. This codes for CASSSNRVGYTF. Combining the CDR3 with reference TRBV7-9 and TRBJ1-2 gives the whole variable domain DTGVSQNPRHKITKRGQNVTFRCDPISEHNRLYWYRQTLGQGPEFLTYFQNEAQLEKSRLLSDRFSAERPKGSFSTLEIQRTEQGDSAMYLCASSSNRVGYTFGSGTRLTVV.

The chain joins TRBV5-1 to TRBJ2-2; TRBD1 matches 9 bases. With 4 bases clipped from V and 2 bases from J, the junction kept 6 bases outside the gene matches. The CDR3 length is 16 residues. Germline V gives CDR1 SGHRS, CDR2 YFSETQ. The CDR3 DNA reads TGCGCCAGCAGCCGCCCGGGACAGGGAAACACCGGGGAGCTGTTTTTT. It is translated as CASSRPGQGNTGELFF.

V is TRBV27 and J is TRBJ1-1; D gene unclear. With 0 bases removed from V and 0 bases from J, the gap between germline ends came to 5 bases. The CDR3 contains 14 residues. Germline CDR1 and CDR2: MNHEY and SMNVEV (reference sequence). As DNA, the CDR3 is TGTGCCAGCAGTTTATCCGGGGTGAACACTGAAGCTTTCTTT. Protein product: CASSLSGVNTEAFF.

This chain joins TRBV7-8 and TRBJ1-3; D is ambiguous. The CDR3 totals 13 residues. CDR1 SGHVS and CDR2 FQNEAQ come from the germline V gene. V was shortened by 4 bases and J by 4 bases, with 8 bases between the two germline ends. The CDR3 protein is CASSSLGGNTIYF. CDR3 coding DNA: TGTGCCAGCAGCTCTCTGGGGGGAAACACCATATATTTT.

The rearrangement uses TRBV6-1 and TRBJ1-6; tentatively, D is TRBD1 (6 bases). This CDR3 contains 14 residues. Per germline, CDR1 MNHNS and CDR2 SASEGT. Trimming took off 3 bases at V and 17 bases at J, with 20 bases between the two ends. This chain's CDR3 is CASSEHTGQSPVHF. Written as DNA, the CDR3 is TGTGCCAGCAGTGAGCACACCGGACAGTCCCCGGTCCACTTT.

The V gene is TRBV7-3, the J gene TRBJ2-1, with 9 bases identical to TRBD2. Germline CDR1 reads SGHTA; CDR2 reads FQGTGA. CDR3 length: 16 residues. V shed 2 bases, J shed 2 bases, and the junction held 4 bases outside the gene matches. The CDR3 loop is CASSLWGGRAYNEQFF. Written as DNA, the CDR3 is TGTGCCAGCAGCTTATGGGGCGGGAGGGCCTACAATGAGCAGTTCTTC.

This clone was recorded at least ten times. This chain uses TRBV6-5 with TRBJ1-1; D is ambiguous. CDR3 length: 11 residues. Trimming left V 6 bases short and J 11 bases short, with 13 bases between. Germline V lookup: CDR1 MNHEY, CDR2 SVGAGI. The DNA for the CDR3 is TGTGCCAGCAGCTATAAGGAGCAGGCTTTCTTT. This gives the protein CASSYKEQAFF.

The chain has TRBV7-9 and TRBJ1-2; D possibly corresponds to TRBD1 (5 bases). Germline values: CDR1 SEHNR, CDR2 FQNEAQ (reference sequence). The CDR3 runs to 15 residues. The V end was cut by 1 base, the J end by 2 bases, with 11 bases between. For the CDR3, the DNA is TGTGCCAGCAGCTTAGTAGGGGACGTCAACTATGGCTACACCTTC. Amino acids: CASSLVGDVNYGYTF. The full variable domain, with the rest looked up from reference TRBV7-9 and TRBJ1-2, is DTGVSQNPRHKITKRGQNVTFRCDPISEHNRLYWYRQTLGQGPEFLTYFQNEAQLEKSRLLSDRFSAERPKGSFSTLEIQRTEQGDSAMYLCASSLVGDVNYGYTFGSGTRLTVV.

The rearrangement links TRBV29-1 to TRBJ2-2; 10 positions match TRBD2. This CDR3 region has 15 residues. V lost 0 bases and J lost 5; bases outside the gene matches: 3. Germline loops: CDR1 SQVTM, CDR2 ANQGSEA. DNA for the CDR3: TGCAGCGTTGAAGAAGGACTAGCGGCTACCGGGGAGCTGTTTTTT. This sequence encodes CSVEEGLAATGELFF.

This chain links TRBV10-3 with TRBJ1-4; a possible D gene is TRBD1 (6 bases). CDR3 length equals 14 residues. Trimming cost V 0 bases and J 6 bases, with 8 bases left between them. CDR1 is ENHRY and CDR2 is SYGVKD in the germline V gene. The CDR3, as DNA: TGTGCCATCAGTGAGTCCCGGACAGATGAAAAACTGTTTTTT. Its translation: CAISESRTDEKLFF.

The J gene is TRBJ2-2, the V gene TRBV7-6; 8 bases match TRBD2. The CDR3 runs 16 residues. Germline lookup yields CDR1 SGHVS and CDR2 FNYEAQ. With 1 base clipped from V and 0 bases from J, the junction kept 1 base outside the gene matches. CDR3 bases: TGTGCCAGCAGCTTAGTAGCGGGACCGAACACCGGGGAGCTGTTTTTT. Translating it yields CASSLVAGPNTGELFF.